One and the same sample provided the 11 T cell receptor beta chains below, sequenced in a study of patients and donors after allogeneic stem cell transplantation (dated by TCRdb to about 2020). The receptor library was made with RT-PCR. Reads for this sample came from a NextSeq 550. In-frame beta chains were kept once TCRdb had trimmed the public reads at Q25 with fastp and called clones with MiXCR. Rows matching on CDR3 protein sequence are summarized as one entry with the most common DNA and genes. This sample is represented by 400,000 to 500,000 distinct CDR3 sequences; 16% of them were singletons. 7% to 7.5% of the sample is taken by the ten largest. The sample consisted of blood, either unsorted or a sorted T cell fraction (not recorded which). The receptors here all came from a human donor who was either an allogeneic HSCT recipient or a stem cell or donor lymphocyte infusion donor (not recorded which). It is not recorded whose cells these are; they may come from a transplant donor.

This clonotype was seen only a few times. The V gene is TRBV7-6, the J gene TRBJ1-4, with 10 bases that match TRBD1. V shed 1 base and J 8 bases; nucleotides not matched to a gene: 4. Germline V gene sequence: CDR1 SGHVS, CDR2 FNYEAQ. The CDR3 covers 15 residues. The CDR3 nucleotides read TGTGCCAGCAGCTTAGGGGGACAGGGGAACGAAAAACTGTTTTTT. Translated, it gives CASSLGGQGNEKLFF.

This clonotype was picked up a small number of times. The chain couples TRBV29-1 to TRBJ2-6; TRBD1 agrees at 9 bases. After removal of 4 bases from V and 2 bases from J, the junction contained 0 bases not matched to a gene. The CDR3 totals 14 residues. Germline loops: CDR1 SQVTM, CDR2 ANQGSEA. CDR3 nucleotide sequence: TGCAGCGTTGGACAGGGGGCTGGGGCCAACGTCCTGACTTTC. Its translation is CSVGQGAGANVLTF. Complete variable domain (other parts from reference TRBV29-1 and TRBJ2-6): SAVISQKPSRDICQRGTSLTIQCQVDSQVTMMFWYRQQPGQSLTLIATANQGSEATYESGFVIDKFPISRPNLTFSTLTVSNMSPEDSSIYLCSVGQGAGANVLTFGAGSRLTVL.

This clonotype was recorded at least ten times. The rearrangement joins TRBV11-1 to TRBJ2-7; 9 bases are a match to TRBD2. Germline values: CDR1 SGHAT, CDR2 FQDESV (reference sequence). The CDR3 consists of 19 residues. J gave up 0 bases and V 5 bases, and 17 bases lay outside the gene matches. In DNA form, the CDR3 reads TGTGCCAGCAGCCCCTATTCTATAGCGGGGGCCTTCTTCTCCTACGAGCAGTACTTC. Encoded protein: CASSPYSIAGAFFSYEQYF.

The table lists this clonotype with a few counts. DNA for the CDR3: TGTGCCAGCAGTGTGGGGCTAGAGAACACTGAAGCTTTCTTT. Translated, it gives CASSVGLENTEAFF. The chain has TRBV3-1 and TRBJ1-1; TRBD1 might be the D (5 bases). Trimming pared 6 bases from V and 1 base from J, leaving 12 bases between. CDR3 length: 14 residues. Germline CDR1 and CDR2: LGHDT and YNNKEL (reference sequence).

This clonotype has a count of ten or more. In DNA form, the CDR3 reads TGTGCCAGCAACAGAGGGGGGATCTCCTACAATGAGCAGTTCTTC. It encodes CASNRGGISYNEQFF. The V and J genes are TRBV7-9 and TRBJ2-1; D might be TRBD1 or TRBD2, each matching 6 bases. Trimming shortened V by 7 bases and J by 0 bases, and 13 bases separated the two germline ends. This CDR3 has 15 amino acids. CDR1 and CDR2 from the germline V gene are SEHNR and FQNEAQ (reference sequence).

This clonotype showed up many times. The rearrangement links TRBV12-3 or TRBV12-4 to TRBJ2-6; D perhaps matches TRBD2 (6 bases). The CDR3 is 17 amino acids. V was trimmed by 6 bases and J by 2 bases, leaving 17 bases between them. The CDR3 loop reads CASSPTRGEAGANVLTF. In DNA form, the CDR3 reads TGTGCCAGCAGCCCTACGCGGGGCGAGGCTGGGGCCAACGTCCTGACTTTC.

This clonotype was detected only a few times. As DNA, the CDR3 is TGTGCCAGCAGCTTAGTCCCAGGGACCACTGAAGCTTTCTTT. This translates into CASSLVPGTTEAFF. The chain joins TRBV7-8 to TRBJ1-1; TRBD1 is a possible D gene (5 bases). V was cut by 1 base and J by 4 bases, with 10 bases left in between. CDR1 SGHVS and CDR2 FQNEAQ come from the germline V gene. The CDR3 runs to 14 residues.

This clonotype was seen ten or more times. The V and J genes are TRBV29-1 and TRBJ1-2; 10 bases fit TRBD1. Germline CDR1 reads SQVTM; CDR2 reads ANQGSEA. Trimming took 6 bases from V and 4 from J; bases not matched to a gene: 5. The CDR3 totals 13 residues. The CDR3 DNA follows: TGCAGCGTGGACCGGGACAGGGGCTATGGCTACACCTTC. Protein sequence: CSVDRDRGYGYTF.

In its sample, this clonotype was seen a few times. The rearrangement uses TRBV15 and TRBJ1-5; possibly TRBD1 for D (5 bases). Germline V gene data show CDR1 as LNHNV and CDR2 as YYDKDF (reference sequence). This CDR3 region has 15 residues. The germline V and J ends were trimmed by 0 bases and 1 base, with 7 bases remaining between them. The CDR3 DNA reads as TGTGCCACCAGCAGAGAGGGGGAGAGCAATCAGCCCCAGCATTTT. Translating gives CATSREGESNQPQHF.

This clonotype has at least ten counts. This chain joins TRBV12-3 or TRBV12-4 and TRBJ1-1; D not certain. V was cut by 5 bases and J by 5 bases, with 9 bases left in between. The CDR3 runs to 12 residues. CDR3 DNA: TGTGCCAGCAGTATTGGACGGACTGAAGCTTTCTTT. Translation: CASSIGRTEAFF.

The chain joins TRBV2 to TRBJ2-7, with 12 bases that match TRBD2. The CDR3 loop spans 15 amino acids. V was clipped by 6 bases and J by 7 bases; unmatched bases: 10. From germline, CDR1 is SNHLY and CDR2 FYNNEI. The CDR3 is CASSETSGGHSEQYF. The CDR3 region has the DNA TGTGCCAGCAGCGAGACTAGCGGGGGCCACTCAGAGCAGTACTTC.